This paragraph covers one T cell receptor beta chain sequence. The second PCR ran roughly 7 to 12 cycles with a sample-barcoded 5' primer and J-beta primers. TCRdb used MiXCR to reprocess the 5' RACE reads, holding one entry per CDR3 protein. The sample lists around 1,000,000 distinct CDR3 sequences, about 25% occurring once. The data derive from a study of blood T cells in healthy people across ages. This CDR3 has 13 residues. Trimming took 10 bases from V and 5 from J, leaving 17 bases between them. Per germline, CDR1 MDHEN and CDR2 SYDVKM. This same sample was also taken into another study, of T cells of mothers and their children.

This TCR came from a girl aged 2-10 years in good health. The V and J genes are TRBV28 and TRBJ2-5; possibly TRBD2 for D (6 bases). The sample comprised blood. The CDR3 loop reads CATGDFVRETQYF. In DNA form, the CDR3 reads TGTGCCACGGGGGACTTCGTAAGGGAGACCCAGTACTTC.